The 3 T cell receptor beta chains below all came from one sample that was sequenced in a study of T cells in Graves' hyperthyroidism and ophthalmopathy (dated by TCRdb to the late 2010s). The method was multiplex PCR. Sequencer: Illumina HiSeq 2000. The TCR beta CDR3 regions were amplified from the RNA transcripts. The TCR CDR3 was subjected to a first round of RT-PCR using the HTBI primer set and the Qiagen OneStep RT-PCR kit. TCRdb trimmed the raw reads at Q25, called clones with MiXCR and kept productive beta chains. Each entry merges the rows of one CDR3 protein and shows their most common DNA and genes. The sample has about 640,000 distinct CDR3 sequences on record, approximately 15% of them singletons. Together, the top ten hold around an eighth of the sample. The sequenced material came from blood. The source is a woman aged 45-59 years with Graves' ophthalmopathy.

Details on this clonotype: A much larger clone is a single base away; this may be a read error. The V gene is TRBV28, the J gene TRBJ2-1; D may match TRBD1 or TRBD2 (6 bases each). Trimming pared 6 bases from V and 9 bases from J, leaving 27 bases between. Germline CDR1 reads MDHEN; CDR2 reads SYDVKM. CDR3 length equals 17 residues. The CDR3, as DNA: TGTGCCAGCAGGAGACGACTAGGGGGAGGCGTTTTTATTGAGCAGTTCTTC. This sequence encodes CASRRRLGGGVFIEQFF.

This clonotype was recorded at least ten times. This chain links TRBV20-1 with TRBJ2-3; D remains unclear. The CDR3 is made up of 12 amino acids. The germline V and J ends were trimmed by 2 bases and 2 bases, with 5 bases remaining between them. Germline CDR1 is DFQATT and CDR2 is SNEGSKA (reference sequence). This chain's CDR3 is CSARSLTDTQYF. The CDR3 DNA follows: TGCAGTGCTAGAAGCCTCACAGATACGCAGTATTTT.

CDR3 coding DNA: TGTGCCAGCAGTGATGGCGGGAGTACAGATACGCAGTATTTT. It codes for CASSDGGSTDTQYF. The chain carries TRBV6-1 and TRBJ2-3; the match to TRBD2 covers 7 bases. CDR1 and CDR2 from the germline V gene are MNHNS and SASEGT. CDR3 length: 14 amino acids. Unmatched junction bases numbered 3, after V lost 3 bases and J lost 3 bases.